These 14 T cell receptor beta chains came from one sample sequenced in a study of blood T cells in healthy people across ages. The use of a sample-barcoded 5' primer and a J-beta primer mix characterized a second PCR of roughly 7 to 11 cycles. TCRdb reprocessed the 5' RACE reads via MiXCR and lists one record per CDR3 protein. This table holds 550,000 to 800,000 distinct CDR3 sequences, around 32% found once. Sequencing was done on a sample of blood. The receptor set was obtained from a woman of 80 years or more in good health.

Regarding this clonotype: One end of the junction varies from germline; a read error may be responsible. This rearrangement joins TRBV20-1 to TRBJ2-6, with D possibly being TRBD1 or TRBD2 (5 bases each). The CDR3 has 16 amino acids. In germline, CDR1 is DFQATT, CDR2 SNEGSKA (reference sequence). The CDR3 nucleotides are TGCAGTGCCGATCGGGACGCTAGCTCTGGGGCCAACGTCCGGACTTTC. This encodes CSADRDASSGANVRTF.

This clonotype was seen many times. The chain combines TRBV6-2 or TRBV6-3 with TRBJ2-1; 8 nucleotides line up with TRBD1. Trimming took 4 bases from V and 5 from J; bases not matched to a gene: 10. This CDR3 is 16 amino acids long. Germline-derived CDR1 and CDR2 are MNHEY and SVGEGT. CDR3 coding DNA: TGTGCCAGCAGTTTAATTCCGGGACAGGTGCACAATGAGCAGTTCTTC. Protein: CASSLIPGQVHNEQFF.

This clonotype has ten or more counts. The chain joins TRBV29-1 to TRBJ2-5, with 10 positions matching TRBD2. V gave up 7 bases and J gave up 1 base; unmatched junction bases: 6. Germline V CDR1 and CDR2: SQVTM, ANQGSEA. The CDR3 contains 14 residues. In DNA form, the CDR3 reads TGCAGCGGGGAGGCTAGCGGGGGCCAAGAGACCCAGTACTTC. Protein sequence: CSGEASGGQETQYF.

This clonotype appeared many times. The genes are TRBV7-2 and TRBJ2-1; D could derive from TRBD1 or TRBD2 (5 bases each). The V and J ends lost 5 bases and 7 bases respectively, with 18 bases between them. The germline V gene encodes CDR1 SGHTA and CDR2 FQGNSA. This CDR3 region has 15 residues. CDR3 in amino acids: CASSQRRRGVNEQFF. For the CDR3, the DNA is TGTGCCAGCAGCCAGAGGCGTCGAGGGGTTAATGAGCAGTTCTTC.

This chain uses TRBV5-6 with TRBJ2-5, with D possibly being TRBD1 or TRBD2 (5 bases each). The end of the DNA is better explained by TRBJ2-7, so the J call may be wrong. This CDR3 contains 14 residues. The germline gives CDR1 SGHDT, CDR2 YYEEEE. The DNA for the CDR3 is TGTGCCAGCAGCTTGGCCGGGACCTTCTACGAGCAGTACTTC. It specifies CASSLAGTFYEQYF.

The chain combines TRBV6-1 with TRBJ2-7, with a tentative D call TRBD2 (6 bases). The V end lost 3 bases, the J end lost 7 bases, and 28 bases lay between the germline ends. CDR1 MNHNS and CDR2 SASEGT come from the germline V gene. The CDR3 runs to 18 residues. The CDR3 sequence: CASSDKDGRGTFYSEQYF. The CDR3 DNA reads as TGTGCCAGCAGTGACAAGGACGGGCGGGGCACTTTCTACAGTGAGCAGTACTTC.

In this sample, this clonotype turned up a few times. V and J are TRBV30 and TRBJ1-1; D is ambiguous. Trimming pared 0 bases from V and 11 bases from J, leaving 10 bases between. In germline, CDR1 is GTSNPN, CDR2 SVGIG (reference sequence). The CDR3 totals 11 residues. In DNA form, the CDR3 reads TGTGCCTGGAGTGTACGGGAAGGGGCTTTCTTT. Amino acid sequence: CAWSVREGAFF.

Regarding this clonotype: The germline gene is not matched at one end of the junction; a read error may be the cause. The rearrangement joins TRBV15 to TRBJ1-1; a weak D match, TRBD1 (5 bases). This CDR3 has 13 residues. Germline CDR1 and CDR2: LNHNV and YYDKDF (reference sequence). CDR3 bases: TGTCCCACCAGCAGAGGGGCGGACCGGGGGGCTTTCTTT. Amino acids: CPTSRGADRGAFF.

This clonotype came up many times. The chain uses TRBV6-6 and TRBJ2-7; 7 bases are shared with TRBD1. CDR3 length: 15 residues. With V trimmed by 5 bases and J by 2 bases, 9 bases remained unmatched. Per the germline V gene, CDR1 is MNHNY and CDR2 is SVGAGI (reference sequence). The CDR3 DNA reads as TGTGCCAGCAGTGGCCTACTACAGGGGACCTACGAGCAGTACTTC. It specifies CASSGLLQGTYEQYF.

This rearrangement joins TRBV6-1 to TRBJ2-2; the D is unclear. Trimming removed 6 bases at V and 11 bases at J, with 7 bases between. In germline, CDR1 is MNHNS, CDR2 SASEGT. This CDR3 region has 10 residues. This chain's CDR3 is CASSAIELFF. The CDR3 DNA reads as TGTGCCAGCAGCGCTATTGAGCTGTTTTTT.

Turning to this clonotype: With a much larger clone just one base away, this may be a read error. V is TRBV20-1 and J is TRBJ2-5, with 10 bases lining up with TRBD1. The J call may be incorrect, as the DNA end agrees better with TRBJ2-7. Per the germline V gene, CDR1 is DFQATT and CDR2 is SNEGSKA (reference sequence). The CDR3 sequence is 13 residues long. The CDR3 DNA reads TGCAGTTCTAGGGTGAGGACAGGGGGCGAGCAGTACTTC. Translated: CSSRVRTGGEQYF.

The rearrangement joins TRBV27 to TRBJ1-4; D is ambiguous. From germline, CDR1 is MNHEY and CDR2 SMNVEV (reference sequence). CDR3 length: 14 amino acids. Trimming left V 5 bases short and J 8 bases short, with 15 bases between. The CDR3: CASSPETSPEKLFF. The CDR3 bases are TGTGCCAGCAGTCCCGAAACGAGTCCCGAAAAACTGTTTTTT.

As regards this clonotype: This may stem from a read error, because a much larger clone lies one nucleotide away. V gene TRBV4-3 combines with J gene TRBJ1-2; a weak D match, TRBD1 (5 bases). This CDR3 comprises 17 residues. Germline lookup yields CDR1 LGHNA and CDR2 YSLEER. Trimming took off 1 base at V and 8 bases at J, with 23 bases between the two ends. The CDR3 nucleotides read TGCGCCAGCAGCCAAGGGGCACAGGACACAGTAACGTCGGGCTACACCTTC. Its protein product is CASSQGAQDTVTSGYTF.

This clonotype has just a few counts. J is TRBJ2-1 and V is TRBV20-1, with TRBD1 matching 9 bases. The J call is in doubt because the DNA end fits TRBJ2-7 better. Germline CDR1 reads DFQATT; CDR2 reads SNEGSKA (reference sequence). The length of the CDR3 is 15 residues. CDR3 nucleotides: TGCAGTGCTAGGGGCGGGACAGGGAAGTACAATGAGCAGTACTTC. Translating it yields CSARGGTGKYNEQYF.